This is a list of T cell receptor beta chains from one sample in a study of human T cells and chemical hapten exposure. MiXCR, applied by TCRdb to the RACE reads, yields one record per CDR3 protein. Among a few hundred thousand distinct CDR3 sequences listed, about 6.9% were seen once. Sample: whole blood, taken in connection with sensitization to the hapten diphenylcyclopropenone (DPC). These receptors all stem from a young woman with alopecia areata. Some clones in this sample may be carry-over from other donors' samples. Both conserved end residues are part of each CDR3. The order of the fields is V gene, J gene, D gene, clone size, CDR3 length, CDR3 protein, CDR3 DNA. D genes are given only for firm matches. Clone size is not always given. Where it is, it says once, few, many or a class for expanded clones.

TRBV20-1	TRBJ2-3	TRBD1	NA	15	CSARDFEQGAHTQYF	TGCAGTGCTAGAGATTTTGAACAGGGGGCGCATACGCAGTATTTT
TRBV6-2/TRBV6-3	TRBJ2-7	TRBD1	NA	14	CASSSPGTDYEQYF	TGTGCCAGCAGTTCTCCCGGGACAGACTACGAGCAGTACTTC
TRBV6-1	TRBJ2-2	NA	many	11	CASSEFGELFF	TGTGCCAGCAGTGAGTTCGGGGAGCTGTTTTTT
TRBV3-1	TRBJ1-1	NA	many	15	CASSQDRGADTEAFF	TGTGCCAGCAGCCAAGATCGGGGGGCGGACACTGAAGCTTTCTTT
TRBV4-3	TRBJ1-2	NA	many	16	CASSQDEGGSFYGYTF	TGCGCCAGCAGCCAAGATGAGGGGGGCTCTTTCTATGGCTACACCTTC
TRBV5-1	TRBJ2-3	NA	NA	14	CASLDPSGTDTQYF	TGCGCCAGCCTCGATCCTAGCGGCACAGATACGCAGTATTTT
TRBV25-1	TRBJ2-7	NA	NA	15	CASSLTNRGADEQYF	TGTGCCAGCAGTCTCACTAATAGGGGGGCGGACGAGCAGTACTTC
TRBV6-5	TRBJ1-1	NA	many	13	CASRVQGNTEAFF	TGTGCCAGCAGGGTACAGGGGAACACTGAAGCTTTCTTT
TRBV29-1	TRBJ1-1	NA	few	13	CSVDAGLGTEAFF	TGCAGCGTTGATGCGGGCCTGGGGACTGAAGCTTTCTTT
TRBV24-1	TRBJ2-1	NA	NA	13	CATQDANNNEQFF	TGTGCCACTCAAGACGCGAATAACAATGAGCAGTTCTTC
TRBV6-5	TRBJ2-7	TRBD1	few	16	CASSYPGTGQGGEQYF	TGTGCCAGCAGTTACCCGGGGACAGGACAGGGGGGCGAGCAGTACTTC
TRBV7-8	TRBJ1-3	NA	many	16	CASSPRSWGPGNTIYF	TGTGCCAGCAGCCCACGCTCCTGGGGGCCCGGAAACACCATATATTTT
TRBV5-1	TRBJ2-5	NA	NA	16	CASSLVSIQGQETQYF	TGCGCCAGCAGCTTGGTCTCAATCCAGGGCCAAGAGACCCAGTACTTC
TRBV6-5	TRBJ2-3	NA	many	15	CASSYSSVGTDTQYF	TGTGCCAGCAGTTACTCTTCTGTCGGCACAGATACGCAGTATTTT
TRBV15	TRBJ1-4	NA	NA	14	CATSREGLNEKLFF	TGTGCCACCAGCAGAGAGGGGCTGAACGAAAAACTGTTTTTT
TRBV27	TRBJ1-5	NA	many	14	CASSLKLPNQPQHF	TGTGCCAGCAGTTTAAAGCTTCCTAATCAGCCCCAGCATTTT
TRBV2	TRBJ1-4	NA	NA	14	CASSDLGRGEKLFF	TGTGCCAGCAGTGATCTAGGGAGAGGGGAAAAACTGTTTTTT
TRBV2	TRBJ1-1	TRBD1	few	15	CASSEGQIMNTEAFF	TGTGCCAGCAGTGAGGGACAGATCATGAACACTGAAGCTTTCTTT
TRBV6-5	TRBJ1-6	TRBD1	many	15	CASSYSGTEGSPLHF	TGTGCCAGCAGTTACTCCGGGACAGAAGGTTCACCCCTCCACTTT
TRBV3-1	TRBJ1-4	NA	NA	16	CASSQHGARDNEKLFF	TGTGCCAGCAGCCAACATGGGGCCAGAGATAATGAAAAACTGTTTTTT
TRBV2	TRBJ1-1	NA	NA	12	CATYRVATEAFF	TGTGCCACCTACAGGGTAGCCACTGAAGCTTTCTTT
TRBV6-2/TRBV6-3	TRBJ2-4	TRBD2	few	16	CASSYSTSRAKNIQYF	TGTGCCAGCAGTTACTCGACTAGCAGGGCCAAAAACATTCAGTACTTC
TRBV3-1	TRBJ1-1	NA	many	15	CASSSGAVELTEAFF	TGTGCCAGCAGTTCGGGGGCGGTTGAGTTAACTGAAGCTTTCTTT
TRBV12-3/TRBV12-4	TRBJ1-5	NA	few	16	CASSFTGPRGNQPQHF	TGTGCCAGCAGTTTCACAGGTCCCCGGGGGAATCAGCCCCAGCATTTT
TRBV7-2	TRBJ2-4	NA	NA	14	CASSSMTRGNIQYF	TGTGCCAGCAGCTCAATGACACGGGGTAACATTCAGTACTTC
TRBV29-1	TRBJ1-1	NA	many	10	CSVVYTEAFF	TGCAGCGTCGTATACACTGAAGCTTTCTTT
TRBV27	TRBJ2-5	TRBD1	few	13	CASRGTGQETQYF	TGTGCCAGCAGGGGGACAGGGCAAGAGACCCAGTACTTC
TRBV21-1	TRBJ1-5	NA	NA	16	CASSNDRAPGNQPQHF	TGTGCCAGCAGCAATGACAGGGCCCCGGGGAATCAGCCCCAGCATTTT
TRBV7-8	TRBJ2-7	TRBD1	NA	15	CASSLSDRDHYEQYF	TGTGCCAGCAGCCTATCGGACAGGGACCACTACGAGCAGTACTTC
TRBV6-5	TRBJ2-2	TRBD1	few	14	CASSSAGGPGELFF	TGTGCCAGCAGTTCCGCAGGGGGACCCGGGGAGCTGTTTTTT
TRBV6-6	TRBJ2-3	NA	many	13	CASQYSSTDTQYF	TGTGCCAGCCAGTATTCTAGCACAGATACGCAGTATTTT
TRBV3-1	TRBJ2-7	NA	few	16	CASSPKGGHEIYEQYF	TGTGCCAGCAGCCCGAAAGGAGGACACGAAATCTACGAGCAGTACTTC
TRBV5-1	TRBJ2-1	NA	few	13	CASSWAVASEQFF	TGCGCCAGCAGCTGGGCAGTAGCTAGTGAGCAGTTCTTC
TRBV20-1	TRBJ2-6	NA	few	13	CSAINPGANVLTF	TGCAGTGCTATTAACCCTGGGGCCAACGTCCTGACTTTC
TRBV4-3	TRBJ1-1	NA	few	12	CASSQDGGKAFF	TGCGCCAGCAGCCAAGATGGAGGAAAAGCTTTCTTT
TRBV12-3/TRBV12-4	TRBJ1-1	NA	many	16	CASSLSTTATYTEAFF	TGTGCCAGCAGTTTATCGACGACAGCGACTTACACTGAAGCTTTCTTT
TRBV6-6	TRBJ1-1	NA	NA	14	CASSYSRGSTEAFF	TGTGCCAGCAGTTACTCGAGGGGAAGCACTGAAGCTTTCTTT
TRBV12-3/TRBV12-4	TRBJ2-3	NA	few	15	CASSSREDSTDTQYF	TGTGCCAGCAGTTCCCGGGAAGATAGCACAGATACGCAGTATTTT
TRBV5-5	TRBJ2-5	TRBD2	many	15	CASSFSGGGPETQYF	TGTGCCAGCAGCTTTAGCGGGGGGGGCCCAGAGACCCAGTACTTC
TRBV7-9	TRBJ2-6	TRBD1	once	16	CASSLDREAGANVLTF	TGTGCCAGCAGCTTGGACAGGGAAGCCGGGGCCAACGTCCTGACTTTC
TRBV7-9	TRBJ2-2	NA	NA	15	CASSFGTLNTGELFF	TGTGCCAGCAGCTTCGGGACTTTGAACACCGGGGAGCTGTTTTTT